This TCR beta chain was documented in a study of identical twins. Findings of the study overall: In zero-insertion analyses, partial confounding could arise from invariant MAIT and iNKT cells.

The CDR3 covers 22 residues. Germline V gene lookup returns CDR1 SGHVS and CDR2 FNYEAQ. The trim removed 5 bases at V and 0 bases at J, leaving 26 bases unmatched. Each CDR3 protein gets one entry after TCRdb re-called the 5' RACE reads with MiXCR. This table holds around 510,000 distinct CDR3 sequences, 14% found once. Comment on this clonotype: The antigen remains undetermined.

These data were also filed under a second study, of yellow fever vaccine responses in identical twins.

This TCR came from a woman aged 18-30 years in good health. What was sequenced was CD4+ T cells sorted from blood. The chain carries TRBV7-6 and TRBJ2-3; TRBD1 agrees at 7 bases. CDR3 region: CASSPGLRTGYQEVRSTDTQYF. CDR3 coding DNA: TGTGCCAGCAGCCCCGGATTGAGGACAGGCTACCAGGAGGTTCGTAGCACAGATACGCAGTATTTT. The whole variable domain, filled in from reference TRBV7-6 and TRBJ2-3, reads GAGVSQSPRYKVTKRGQDVALRCDPISGHVSLYWYRQALGQGPEFLTYFNYEAQQDKSGLPNDRFSAERPEGSISTLTIQRTEQRDSAMYRCASSPGLRTGYQEVRSTDTQYFGPGTRLTVL.